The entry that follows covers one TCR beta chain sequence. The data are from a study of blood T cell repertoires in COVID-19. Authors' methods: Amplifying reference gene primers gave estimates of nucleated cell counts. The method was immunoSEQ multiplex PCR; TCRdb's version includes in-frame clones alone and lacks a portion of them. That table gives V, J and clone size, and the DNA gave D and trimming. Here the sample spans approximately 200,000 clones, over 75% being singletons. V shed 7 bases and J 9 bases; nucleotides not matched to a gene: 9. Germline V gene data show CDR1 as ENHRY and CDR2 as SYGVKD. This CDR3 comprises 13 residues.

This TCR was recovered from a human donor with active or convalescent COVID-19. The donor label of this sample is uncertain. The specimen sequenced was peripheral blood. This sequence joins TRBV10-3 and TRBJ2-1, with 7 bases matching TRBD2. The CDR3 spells CAIKGTTRFEQFF. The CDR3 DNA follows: TGTGCCATCAAGGGGACTACCCGTTTTGAGCAGTTCTTC.